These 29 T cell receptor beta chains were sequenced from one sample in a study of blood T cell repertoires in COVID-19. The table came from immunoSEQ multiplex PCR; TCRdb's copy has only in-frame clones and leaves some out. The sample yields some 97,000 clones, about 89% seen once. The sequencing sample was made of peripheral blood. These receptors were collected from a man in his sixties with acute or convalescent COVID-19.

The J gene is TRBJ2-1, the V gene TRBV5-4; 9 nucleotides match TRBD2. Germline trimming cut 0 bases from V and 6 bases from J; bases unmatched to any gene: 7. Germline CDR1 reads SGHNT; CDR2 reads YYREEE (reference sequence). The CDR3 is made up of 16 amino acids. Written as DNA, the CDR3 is TGTGCCAGCAGCTTGGATGCGGGAGGGGCCCTCAATGAGCAGTTCTTC. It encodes CASSLDAGGALNEQFF. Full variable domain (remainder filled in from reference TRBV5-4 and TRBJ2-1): ETGVTQSPTHLIKTRGQQVTLRCSSQSGHNTVSWYQQALGQGPQFIFQYYREEENGRGNFPPRFSGLQFPNYSSELNVNALELDDSALYLCASSLDAGGALNEQFFGPGTRLTVL.

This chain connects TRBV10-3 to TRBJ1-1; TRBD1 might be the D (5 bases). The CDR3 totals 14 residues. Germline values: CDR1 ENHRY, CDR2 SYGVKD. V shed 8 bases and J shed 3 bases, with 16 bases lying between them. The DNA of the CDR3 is TGTGCCATCTCCGAGGAGGGGCCGGACACTGAAGCTTTCTTT. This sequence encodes CAISEEGPDTEAFF.

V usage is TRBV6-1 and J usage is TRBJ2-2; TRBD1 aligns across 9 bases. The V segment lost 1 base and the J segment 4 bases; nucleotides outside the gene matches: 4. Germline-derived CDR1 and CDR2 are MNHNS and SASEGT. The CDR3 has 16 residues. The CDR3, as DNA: TGTGCCAGCAGTGAAGTGGACAGGGGTGGCACCGGGGAGCTGTTTTTT. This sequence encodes CASSEVDRGGTGELFF.

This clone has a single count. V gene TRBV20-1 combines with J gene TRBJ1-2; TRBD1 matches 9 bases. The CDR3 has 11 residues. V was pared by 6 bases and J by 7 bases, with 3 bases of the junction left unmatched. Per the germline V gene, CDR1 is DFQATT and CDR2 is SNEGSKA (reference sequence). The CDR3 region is CSASQGAGYTF. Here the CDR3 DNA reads TGCAGTGCATCACAGGGGGCTGGCTACACCTTC.

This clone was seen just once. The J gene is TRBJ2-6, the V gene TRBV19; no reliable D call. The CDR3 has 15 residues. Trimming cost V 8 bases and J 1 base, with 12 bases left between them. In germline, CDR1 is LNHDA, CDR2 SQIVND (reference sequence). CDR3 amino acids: CASFPGRSGANVLTF. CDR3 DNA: TGTGCCAGTTTCCCAGGCCGATCTGGGGCCAACGTCCTGACTTTC.

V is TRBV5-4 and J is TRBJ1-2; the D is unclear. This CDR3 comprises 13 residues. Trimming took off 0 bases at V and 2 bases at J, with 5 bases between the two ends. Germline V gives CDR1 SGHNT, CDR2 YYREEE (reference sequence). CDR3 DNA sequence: TGTGCCAGCAGCTTGGCGGTGAACTATGGCTACACCTTC. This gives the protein CASSLAVNYGYTF.

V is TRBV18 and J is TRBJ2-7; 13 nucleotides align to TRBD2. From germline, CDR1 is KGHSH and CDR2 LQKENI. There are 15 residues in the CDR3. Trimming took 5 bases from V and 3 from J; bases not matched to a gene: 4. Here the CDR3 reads CASSTRLAGGYEQYF. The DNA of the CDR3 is TGTGCCAGCTCAACCAGACTAGCGGGAGGCTACGAGCAGTACTTC.

The CDR3 loop reads CASRFSGRGYGYTF. The DNA for the CDR3 is TGTGCCAGCAGGTTCTCAGGGAGGGGCTATGGCTACACCTTC. The V call is TRBV6-5, the J call TRBJ1-2; D perhaps matches TRBD1 (5 bases). From germline, CDR1 is MNHEY and CDR2 SVGAGI. The CDR3 runs 14 residues. V dropped 6 bases and J dropped 4 bases, with 15 bases sitting between them.

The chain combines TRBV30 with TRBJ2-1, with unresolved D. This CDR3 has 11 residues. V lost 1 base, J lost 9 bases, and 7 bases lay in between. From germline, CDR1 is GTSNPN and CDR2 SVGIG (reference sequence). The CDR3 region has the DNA TGTGCCTGGAGTGCCCTGTCTGAGCAGTTCTTC. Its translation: CAWSALSEQFF.

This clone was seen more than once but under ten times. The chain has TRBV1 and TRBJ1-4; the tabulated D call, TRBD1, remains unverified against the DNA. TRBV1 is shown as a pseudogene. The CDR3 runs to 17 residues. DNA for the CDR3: TGCACCAGCAGCCACCTTGGACAGGGGCGATTGAATGAAAAACTGTTTTTT. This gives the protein CTSSHLGQGRLNEKLFF.

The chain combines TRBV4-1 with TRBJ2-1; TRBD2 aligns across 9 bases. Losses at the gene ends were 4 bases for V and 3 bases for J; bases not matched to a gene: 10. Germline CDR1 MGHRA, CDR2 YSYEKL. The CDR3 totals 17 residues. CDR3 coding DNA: TGCGCCAGCAGCCCCGGAGGGCTAGCGGGATTCTACAATGAGCAGTTCTTC. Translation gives CASSPGGLAGFYNEQFF.

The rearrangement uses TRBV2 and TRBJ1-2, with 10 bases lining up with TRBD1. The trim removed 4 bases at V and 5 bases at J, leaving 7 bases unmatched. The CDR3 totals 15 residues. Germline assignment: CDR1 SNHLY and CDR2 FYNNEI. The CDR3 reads CASSAGTGDVYGYTF. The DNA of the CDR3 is TGTGCCAGCAGTGCCGGGACAGGGGATGTGTATGGCTACACCTTC.

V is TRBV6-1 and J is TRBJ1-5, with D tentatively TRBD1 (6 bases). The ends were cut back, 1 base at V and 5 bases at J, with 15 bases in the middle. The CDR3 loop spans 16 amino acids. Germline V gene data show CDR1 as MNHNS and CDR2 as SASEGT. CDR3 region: CASSEDTGGAHQPQHF. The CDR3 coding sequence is TGTGCCAGCAGTGAAGATACCGGGGGGGCCCATCAGCCCCAGCATTTT.

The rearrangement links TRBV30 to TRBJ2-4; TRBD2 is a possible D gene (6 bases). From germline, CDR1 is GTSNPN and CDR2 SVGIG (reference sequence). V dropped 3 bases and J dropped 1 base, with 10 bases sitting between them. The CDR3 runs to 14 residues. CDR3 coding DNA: TGTGCCTGGAGGGCGGGGCGTGCCAAAAACATTCAGTACTTC. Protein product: CAWRAGRAKNIQYF. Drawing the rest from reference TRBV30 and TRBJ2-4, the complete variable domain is SQTIHQWPATLVQPVGSPLSLECTVEGTSNPNLYWYRQAAGRGLQLLFYSVGIGQISSEVPQNLSASRPQDRQFILSSKKLLLSDSGFYLCAWRAGRAKNIQYFGAGTRLSVL.

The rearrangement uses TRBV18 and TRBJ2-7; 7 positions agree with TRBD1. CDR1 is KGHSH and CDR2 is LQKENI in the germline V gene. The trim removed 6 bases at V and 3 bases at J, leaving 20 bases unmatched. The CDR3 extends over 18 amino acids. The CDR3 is CASSRLTGTSWGDYEQYF. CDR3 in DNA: TGTGCCAGCTCTCGTCTGACAGGGACCTCTTGGGGAGACTACGAGCAGTACTTC.

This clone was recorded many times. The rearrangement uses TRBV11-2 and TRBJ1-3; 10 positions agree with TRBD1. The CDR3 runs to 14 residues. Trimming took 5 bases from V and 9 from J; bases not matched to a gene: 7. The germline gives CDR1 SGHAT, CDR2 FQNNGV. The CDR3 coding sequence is TGTGCCAGCAGCCAGGGACAGGGGATAAGCACCATATATTTT. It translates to CASSQGQGISTIYF.

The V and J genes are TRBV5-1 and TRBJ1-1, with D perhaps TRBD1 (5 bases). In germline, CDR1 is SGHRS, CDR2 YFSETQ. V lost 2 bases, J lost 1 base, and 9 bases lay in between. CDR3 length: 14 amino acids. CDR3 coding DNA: TGCGCCAGCAGCTTCAAAGGGGCGAACACTGAAGCTTTCTTT. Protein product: CASSFKGANTEAFF.

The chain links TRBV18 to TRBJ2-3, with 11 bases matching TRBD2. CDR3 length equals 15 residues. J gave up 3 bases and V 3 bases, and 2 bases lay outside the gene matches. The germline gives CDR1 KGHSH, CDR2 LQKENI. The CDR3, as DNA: TGTGCCAGCTCACCTACTAGCGGGAGTACAGATACGCAGTATTTT. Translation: CASSPTSGSTDTQYF.

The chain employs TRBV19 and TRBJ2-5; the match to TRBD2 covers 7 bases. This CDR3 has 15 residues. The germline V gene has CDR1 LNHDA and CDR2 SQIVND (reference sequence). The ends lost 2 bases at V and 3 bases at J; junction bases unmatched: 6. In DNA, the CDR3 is TGTGCCAGTAGTATAACCCTAGCGGAGAAAGAGACCCAGTACTTC. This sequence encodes CASSITLAEKETQYF.

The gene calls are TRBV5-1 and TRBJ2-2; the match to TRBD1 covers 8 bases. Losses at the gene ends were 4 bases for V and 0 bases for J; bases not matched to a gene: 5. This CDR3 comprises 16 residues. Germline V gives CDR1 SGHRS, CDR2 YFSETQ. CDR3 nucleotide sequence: TGCGCCAGCAGCCGGGGACAGGCCGCGAACACCGGGGAGCTGTTTTTT. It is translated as CASSRGQAANTGELFF.

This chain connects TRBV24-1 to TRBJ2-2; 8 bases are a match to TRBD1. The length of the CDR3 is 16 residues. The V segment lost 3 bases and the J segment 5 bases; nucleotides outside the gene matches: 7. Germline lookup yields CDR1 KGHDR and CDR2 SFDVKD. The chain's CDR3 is CATSDAGGERTGELFF. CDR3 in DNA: TGTGCCACCAGTGATGCAGGGGGCGAAAGGACCGGGGAGCTGTTTTTT.

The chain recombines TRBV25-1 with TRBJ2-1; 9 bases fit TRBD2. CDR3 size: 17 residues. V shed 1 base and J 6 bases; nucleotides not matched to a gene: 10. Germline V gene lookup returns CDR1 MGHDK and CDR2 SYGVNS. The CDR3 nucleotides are TGTGCCAGCAGTGAATTCAGGGGTAGCGGGAGCGGCAATGAGCAGTTCTTC. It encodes CASSEFRGSGSGNEQFF.

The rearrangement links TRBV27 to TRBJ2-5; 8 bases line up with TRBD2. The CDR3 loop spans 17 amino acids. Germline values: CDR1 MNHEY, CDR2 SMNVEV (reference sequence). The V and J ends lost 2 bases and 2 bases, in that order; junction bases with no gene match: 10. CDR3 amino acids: CASSLGGAGGFQETQYF. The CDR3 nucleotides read TGTGCCAGCAGTTTAGGCGGGGCGGGAGGATTTCAAGAGACCCAGTACTTC.

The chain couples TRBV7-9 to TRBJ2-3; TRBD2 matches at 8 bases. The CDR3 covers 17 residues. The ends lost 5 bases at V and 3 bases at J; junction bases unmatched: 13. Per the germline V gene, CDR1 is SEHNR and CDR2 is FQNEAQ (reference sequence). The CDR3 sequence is CASSRGLAGRGTDTQYF. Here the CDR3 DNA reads TGTGCCAGCAGCCGGGGGTTAGCGGGAAGGGGGACAGATACGCAGTATTTT.

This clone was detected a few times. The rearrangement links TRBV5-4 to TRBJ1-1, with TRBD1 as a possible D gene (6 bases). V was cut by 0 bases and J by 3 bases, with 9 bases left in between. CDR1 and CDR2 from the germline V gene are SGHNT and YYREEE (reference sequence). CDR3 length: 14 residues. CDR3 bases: TGTGCCAGCAGCTTGGGTCACAGGGACACTGAAGCTTTCTTT. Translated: CASSLGHRDTEAFF.

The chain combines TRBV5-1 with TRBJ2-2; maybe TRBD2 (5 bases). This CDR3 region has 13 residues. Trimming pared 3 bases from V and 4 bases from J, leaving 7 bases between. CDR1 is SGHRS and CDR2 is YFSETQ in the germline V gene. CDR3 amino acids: CASSSTSTGELFF. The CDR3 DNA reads TGCGCCAGCAGCTCCACTAGCACCGGGGAGCTGTTTTTT.

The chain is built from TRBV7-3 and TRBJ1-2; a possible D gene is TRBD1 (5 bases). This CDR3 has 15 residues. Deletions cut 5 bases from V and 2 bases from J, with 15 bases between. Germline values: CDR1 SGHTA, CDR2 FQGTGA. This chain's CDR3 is CASSPGGGGNYGYTF. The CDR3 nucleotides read TGTGCCAGCAGCCCCGGGGGAGGAGGGAACTATGGCTACACCTTC. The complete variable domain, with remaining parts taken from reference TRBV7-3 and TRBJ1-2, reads GAGVSQTPSNKVTEKGKYVELRCDPISGHTALYWYRQSLGQGPEFLIYFQGTGAADDSGLPNDRFFAVRPEGSVSTLKIQRTERGDSAVYLCASSPGGGGNYGYTFGSGTRLTVV.

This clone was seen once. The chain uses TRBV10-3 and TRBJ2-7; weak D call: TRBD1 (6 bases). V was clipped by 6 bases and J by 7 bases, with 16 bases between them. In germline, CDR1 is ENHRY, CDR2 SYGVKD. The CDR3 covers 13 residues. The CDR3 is CAISDLQGKEQYV. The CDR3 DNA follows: TGTGCCATCAGCGATTTACAGGGAAAAGAGCAGTACGTC.

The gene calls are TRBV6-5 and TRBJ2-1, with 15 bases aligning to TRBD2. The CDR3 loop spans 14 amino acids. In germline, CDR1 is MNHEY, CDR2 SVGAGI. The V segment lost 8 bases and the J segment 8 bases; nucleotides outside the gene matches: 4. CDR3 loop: CASGGLAGGDEQFF. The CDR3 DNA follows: TGTGCCAGCGGAGGACTAGCGGGAGGGGATGAGCAGTTCTTC.